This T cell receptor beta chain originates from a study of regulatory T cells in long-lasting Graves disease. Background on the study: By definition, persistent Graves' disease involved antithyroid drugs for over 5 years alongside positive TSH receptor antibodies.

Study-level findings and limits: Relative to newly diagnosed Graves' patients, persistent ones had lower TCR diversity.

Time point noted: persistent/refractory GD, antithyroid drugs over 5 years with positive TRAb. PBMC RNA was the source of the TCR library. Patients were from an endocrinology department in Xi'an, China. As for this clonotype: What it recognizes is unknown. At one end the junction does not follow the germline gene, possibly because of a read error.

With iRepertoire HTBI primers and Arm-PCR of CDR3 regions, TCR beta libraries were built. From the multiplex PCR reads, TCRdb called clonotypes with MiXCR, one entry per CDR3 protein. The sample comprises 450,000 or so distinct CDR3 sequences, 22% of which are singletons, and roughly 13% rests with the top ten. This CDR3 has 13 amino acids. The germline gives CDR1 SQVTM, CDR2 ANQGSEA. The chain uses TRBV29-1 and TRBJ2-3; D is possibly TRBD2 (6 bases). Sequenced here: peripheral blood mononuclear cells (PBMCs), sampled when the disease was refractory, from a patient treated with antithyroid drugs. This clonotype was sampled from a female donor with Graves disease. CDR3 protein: CSVDSGTTDTQCF. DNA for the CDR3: TGCAGCGTGGATAGCGGTACCACAGATACGCAGTGTTTT.